The source of this T cell receptor beta chain is a study of blood T cell repertoires in COVID-19. TCRdb's table, derived via immunoSEQ multiplex PCR, lists solely in-frame clones and lacks some. Here the sample spans 160,000 or so clones, roughly nine tenths being singletons. The CDR3 sequence is 15 residues long. Per the germline V gene, CDR1 is LNHDA and CDR2 is SQIVND (reference sequence). V lost 4 bases and J lost 7, with 16 bases in between. Sequencing was done on a sample of peripheral blood. The source of this sequence is a man between 60 and 70 years old with acute or convalescent COVID-19. The chain carries TRBV19 and TRBJ1-4; no definite D call. The CDR3 is CASSSSSFQVEKLFF. The DNA of the CDR3 is TGTGCCAGTAGTAGCTCCAGCTTCCAGGTTGAAAAACTGTTTTTT.